These 14 T cell receptor beta chains came from one sample sequenced in a study of patients with pleural tuberculosis. TCRdb independently ran MiXCR on the reads; one entry per CDR3 protein. The sample carries approximately 53,000 distinct CDR3 sequences, less than 9.5% recorded once. The receptors here all came from a human donor with pleural tuberculosis.

The table lists this clonotype with a few counts. The chain recombines TRBV2 with TRBJ2-7, with D perhaps TRBD1 or TRBD2 (6 bases each). The germline V and J ends were trimmed by 0 bases and 5 bases, with 17 bases remaining between them. In germline, CDR1 is SNHLY, CDR2 FYNNEI. The CDR3 has 16 amino acids. The CDR3 DNA reads TGTGCCAGCAGTGAAGCCCGTACTCGGGGGCAGGACGAGCAGTACGTC. It is translated as CASSEARTRGQDEQYV.

On this clonotype itself: A much larger clonotype is one base distant, so this may be a read error. This rearrangement joins TRBV20-1 to TRBJ2-3; 8 nucleotides line up with TRBD2. The germline V gene encodes CDR1 DFQATT and CDR2 SNEGSKA (reference sequence). This CDR3 has 16 residues. J was trimmed by 4 bases and V by 1 base; bases with no gene match: 10. As DNA, the CDR3 is TGCAGTGCTAGAGCCGGGGCGGGAGGCGCGGCAGATACGCAGTATTTT. Translated, it gives CSARAGAGGAADTQYF.

This clonotype was detected a few times. It may be a read error: a sequence one base away is much more abundant. The chain links TRBV28 to TRBJ1-6; no clear D. The CDR3 loop spans 14 amino acids. Looked up from germline, CDR1 is MDHEN and CDR2 is SYDVKM. CDR3 in DNA: TGTGCCAGCAGTTTAAACGGAATTAATCCACCCCTCCGCTTT. This gives the protein CASSLNGINPPLRF.

At least ten counts were recorded for this clonotype. V gene TRBV10-2 combines with J gene TRBJ2-3; unclear D gene. The CDR3 contains 12 residues. V lost 2 bases to trimming and J lost 0 bases, with 0 bases between them. The germline V gene encodes CDR1 WSHSY and CDR2 SAAADI. CDR3: CASSESTDTQYF. The CDR3 DNA is TGCGCCAGCAGTGAGAGCACAGATACGCAGTATTTT.

This chain uses TRBV5-6 with TRBJ2-7; D gene ambiguous. The germline CDR1 and CDR2 sequences are SGHDT and YYEEEE. Trimming stripped 0 bases from V and 0 bases from J, with 4 bases between. The CDR3 loop spans 13 amino acids. The CDR3 loop is CASSLGHSYEQYF. The CDR3 DNA follows: TGTGCCAGCAGCTTGGGACACTCCTACGAGCAGTACTTC.

V is TRBV29-1 and J is TRBJ1-5, with D unresolved. Trimming left V 5 bases short and J 3 bases short, with 11 bases between. Per the germline V gene, CDR1 is SQVTM and CDR2 is ANQGSEA. The CDR3 loop spans 13 amino acids. DNA for the CDR3: TGCAGCGTTCGGCGGGCAGTCAATCAGCCCCAGCATTTT. Translation: CSVRRAVNQPQHF.

The chain is built from TRBV29-1 and TRBJ2-2; weak D call: TRBD2 (6 bases). The CDR3 has 13 amino acids. CDR1 and CDR2 (germline): SQVTM, ANQGSEA. Between the trimmed V and J ends, which lost 7 bases and 7 bases, there was a span of 16 bases. This CDR3 reads CSARFREVGELFF. CDR3 sequence (DNA): TGCAGCGCCCGCTTCAGGGAGGTCGGGGAGCTGTTTTTT.

In this sample, this clonotype turned up many times. V and J are TRBV11-2 and TRBJ1-3; no definite D call. Trimming pared 0 bases from V and 4 bases from J, leaving 7 bases between. The CDR3 is 14 amino acids. The germline CDR1 and CDR2 sequences are SGHAT and FQNNGV. The CDR3 sequence: CASSLDLAGNTIYF. Written as DNA, the CDR3 is TGTGCCAGCAGCTTAGATCTGGCAGGAAACACCATATATTTT.

This clonotype was found a few times. One end of the junction fails to match germline, which may point to a read error. This chain joins TRBV3-1 and TRBJ2-7; D is ambiguous. This CDR3 spans 12 amino acids. CDR1 and CDR2 (germline): LGHDT, YNNKEL (reference sequence). The CDR3: CASNQLPYEQYF. CDR3 DNA sequence: TGTGCCAGCAACCAACTACCCTACGAGCAGTACTTC.

This clonotype occurred many times. J is TRBJ1-5 and V is TRBV7-6; 7 bases map to TRBD1. Germline CDR1 reads SGHVS; CDR2 reads FNYEAQ. This CDR3 has 14 residues. Germline trimming cut 1 base from V and 4 bases from J; bases unmatched to any gene: 1. CDR3: CASSLGDRNQPQHF. The CDR3 DNA sequence: TGTGCCAGCAGCTTAGGGGACAGAAATCAGCCCCAGCATTTT. Using reference TRBV7-6 and TRBJ1-5 for the parts outside the CDR3, the full variable domain is GAGVSQSPRYKVTKRGQDVALRCDPISGHVSLYWYRQALGQGPEFLTYFNYEAQQDKSGLPNDRFSAERPEGSISTLTIQRTEQRDSAMYRCASSLGDRNQPQHFGDGTRLSIL.

The J gene is TRBJ1-1, the V gene TRBV29-1, with no clear D. V lost 6 bases, J lost 10 bases, and 24 bases lay in between. The CDR3 runs to 14 residues. Germline-derived CDR1 and CDR2 are SQVTM and ANQGSEA. The DNA of the CDR3 is TGCAGCGTCCCACACTGGACCTCCCCTGGGCCAGCTTTCTTT. Residues: CSVPHWTSPGPAFF.

This clonotype appeared many times. The chain employs TRBV20-1 and TRBJ2-1; a weak D match, TRBD2 (6 bases). V shed 6 bases and J shed 7 bases, with 22 bases lying between them. The CDR3 runs to 15 residues. In germline, CDR1 is DFQATT, CDR2 SNEGSKA (reference sequence). The DNA for the CDR3 is TGCAGTGCAAGCACGTGGGCGGATGCGGGGAATGAGCAGTTCTTC. Translated: CSASTWADAGNEQFF.

This clonotype was picked up many times. The V call is TRBV6-1, the J call TRBJ1-1; 8 bases are a match to TRBD1. The germline CDR1 and CDR2 sequences are MNHNS and SASEGT. Unmatched junction bases numbered 8, after V lost 6 bases and J lost 5 bases. The CDR3 has 14 residues. The CDR3 nucleotides read TGTGCCAGCAGCCAGGACAGGGTAGGAACTGAAGCTTTCTTT. Amino acids: CASSQDRVGTEAFF.

This clonotype has at least ten counts. The chain joins TRBV27 to TRBJ2-4, with D unclear. This CDR3 has 14 amino acids. Germline values: CDR1 MNHEY, CDR2 SMNVEV (reference sequence). V was trimmed by 4 bases and J by 5 bases, leaving 12 bases between them. The CDR3 protein is CASSSPARQNIQYF. For the CDR3, the DNA is TGTGCCAGCAGTTCTCCGGCTAGGCAAAACATTCAGTACTTC.